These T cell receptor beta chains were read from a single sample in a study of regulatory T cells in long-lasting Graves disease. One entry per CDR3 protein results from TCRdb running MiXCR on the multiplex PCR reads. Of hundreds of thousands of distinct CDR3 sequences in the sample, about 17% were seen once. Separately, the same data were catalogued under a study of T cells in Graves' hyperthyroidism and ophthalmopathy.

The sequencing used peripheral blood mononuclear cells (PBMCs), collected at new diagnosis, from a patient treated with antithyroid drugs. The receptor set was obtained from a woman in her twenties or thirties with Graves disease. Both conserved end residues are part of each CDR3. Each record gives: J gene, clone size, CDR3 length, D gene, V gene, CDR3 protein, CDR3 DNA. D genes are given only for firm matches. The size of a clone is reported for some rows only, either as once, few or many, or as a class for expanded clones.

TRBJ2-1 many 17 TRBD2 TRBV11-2 CASSFGAGGSSYNEQFF TGTGCCAGCAGCTTTGGGGCGGGAGGGTCCTCCTACAATGAGCAGTTCTTC
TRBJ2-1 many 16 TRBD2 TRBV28 CASSPLGLAGHNEQFF TGTGCCAGCAGTCCCCTGGGACTAGCGGGCCACAATGAGCAGTTCTTC
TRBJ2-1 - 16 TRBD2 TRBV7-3 CASSFLGTSGSGEQFF TGTGCCAGCAGCTTTCTCGGGACTAGCGGGAGTGGTGAGCAGTTCTTC
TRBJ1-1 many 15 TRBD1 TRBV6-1 CASTAAGGSSTEAFF TGTGCCAGCACGGCGGCAGGGGGATCCTCCACTGAAGCTTTCTTT
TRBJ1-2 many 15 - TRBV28 CASSFPRTVNYGYTF TGTGCCAGCAGTTTCCCCCGGACAGTCAACTATGGCTACACCTTC
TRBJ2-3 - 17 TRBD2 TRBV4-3 CASSQDRLAGYKDTQYF TGCGCCAGCAGCCAAGATAGGCTAGCGGGATATAAAGATACGCAGTATTTT
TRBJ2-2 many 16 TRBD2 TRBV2 CASSETGSGGTGELFF TGTGCCAGCAGCGAAACTGGTTCGGGAGGCACCGGGGAGCTGTTTTTT
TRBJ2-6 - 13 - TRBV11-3 CASSPSGANVPTF TGTGCCAGCAGCCCGTCGGGGGCCAACGTCCCGACTTTC
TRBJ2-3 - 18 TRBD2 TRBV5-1 CASSGGLLAGASTDTQYF TGCGCCAGCAGCGGTGGGTTGTTAGCGGGAGCGAGCACAGATACGCAGTATTTT
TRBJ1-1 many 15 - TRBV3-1 CASSQGSRGSTEAFF TGTGCCAGCAGCCAAGGAAGCCGGGGTAGCACTGAAGCTTTCTTT
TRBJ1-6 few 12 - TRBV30 CAWMDLYSPLHF TGTGCCTGGATGGATCTGTACTCACCCCTCCACTTT
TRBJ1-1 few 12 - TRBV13 CASSLARVEAFF TGTGCCAGCAGCCTCGCCCGGGTTGAAGCTTTCTTT
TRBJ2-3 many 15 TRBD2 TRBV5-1 CASSLGGRASDTQYF TGCGCCAGCAGCTTAGGCGGGAGGGCCTCAGATACGCAGTATTTT
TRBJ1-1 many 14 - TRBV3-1 CASSPGHYSTEAFF TGTGCCAGCAGCCCGGGACACTACAGTACTGAAGCTTTCTTT
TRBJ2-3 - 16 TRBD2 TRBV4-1 CASSPFLRAGEDTQYF TGCGCCAGCAGCCCCTTTTTGAGAGCGGGAGAAGATACGCAGTATTTT
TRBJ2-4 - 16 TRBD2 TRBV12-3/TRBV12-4 CASSSVAGGAKNIQYF TGTGCCAGCAGTTCAGTAGCGGGAGGGGCCAAAAACATTCAGTACTTC
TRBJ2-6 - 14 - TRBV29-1 CSADTSSGANVLTF TGCAGCGCTGATACTAGCTCTGGGGCCAACGTCCTGACTTTC
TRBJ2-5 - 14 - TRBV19 CASSLNDREGTQYF TGTGCCAGTAGCCTCAACGACAGGGAGGGGACCCAGTACTTC
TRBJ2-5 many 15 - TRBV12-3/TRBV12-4 CASSLGGQGWETQYF TGTGCCAGCAGTTTAGGCGGTCAGGGGTGGGAGACCCAGTACTTC
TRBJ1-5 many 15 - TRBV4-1 CASSQSRQNNQPQHF TGCGCCAGCAGCCAGAGCAGACAGAACAATCAGCCCCAGCATTTT
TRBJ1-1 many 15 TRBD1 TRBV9 CASSVAGTGVTEAFF TGTGCCAGCAGCGTCGCCGGGACAGGGGTTACTGAAGCTTTCTTT
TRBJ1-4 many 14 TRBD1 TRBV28 CASRIQGTNEKLFF TGTGCCAGCAGAATACAGGGGACTAATGAAAAACTGTTTTTT
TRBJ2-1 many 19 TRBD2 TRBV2 CASSPQWTSGPLGNNEQFF TGTGCCAGCAGCCCGCAGTGGACTAGCGGTCCTCTGGGTAACAATGAGCAGTTCTTC
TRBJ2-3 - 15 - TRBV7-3 CASSLRHREGDTQYF TGTGCCAGCAGCTTACGCCACAGGGAGGGGGATACGCAGTATTTT
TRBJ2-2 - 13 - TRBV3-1 CASRQGNTGELFF TGTGCCAGCAGACAGGGCAACACCGGGGAGCTGTTTTTT
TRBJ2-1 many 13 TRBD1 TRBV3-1 CASSQVTGGWQFF TGTGCCAGCAGCCAAGTGACAGGGGGCTGGCAGTTCTTC
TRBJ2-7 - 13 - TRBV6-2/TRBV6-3 CASRSGASYEQYF TGTGCCAGCAGGTCGGGAGCCTCCTACGAGCAGTACTTC
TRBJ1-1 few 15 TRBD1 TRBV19 CASSIRTGTYTEAFF TGTGCCAGTAGTATAAGGACAGGGACCTACACTGAAGCTTTCTTT
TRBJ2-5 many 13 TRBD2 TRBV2 CASRLAGEETQYF TGTGCCAGCAGGCTAGCGGGAGAAGAGACCCAGTACTTC
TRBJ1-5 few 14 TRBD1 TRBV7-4 CASSRRRDRAPQHF TGTGCCAGCAGCCGCCGAAGAGACAGGGCGCCCCAGCATTTT
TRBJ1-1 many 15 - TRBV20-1 CSAREARAWGTEAFF TGCAGTGCTAGAGAGGCCCGGGCCTGGGGCACTGAAGCTTTCTTT
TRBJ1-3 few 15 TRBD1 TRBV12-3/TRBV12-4 CAVPGTGVSGNTIYF TGTGCCGTCCCAGGGACAGGGGTTTCAGGAAACACCATATATTTT
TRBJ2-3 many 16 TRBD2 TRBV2 CASSEDGAGGADTQYF TGTGCCAGCAGTGAAGATGGAGCGGGAGGAGCTGATACGCAGTATTTT
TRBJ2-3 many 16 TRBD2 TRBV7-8 CASSLIQAGGTDTQYF TGTGCCAGCAGCTTAATCCAGGCGGGGGGCACAGATACGCAGTATTTT
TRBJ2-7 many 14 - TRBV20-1 CSARPSGGLYEQYF TGCAGTGCTAGGCCCTCCGGGGGGCTCTACGAGCAGTACTTC
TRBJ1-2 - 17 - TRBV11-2 CASSLGLMGRFFQGYTF TGTGCCAGCAGCTTAGGTCTGATGGGCAGGTTCTTTCAGGGCTACACCTTC
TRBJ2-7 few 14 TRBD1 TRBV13 CASRRTGGSYEQYF TGTGCCAGCAGGCGGACAGGGGGCTCCTACGAGCAGTACTTC
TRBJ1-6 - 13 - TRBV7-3 CASSMDSFSPLHF TGTGCCAGCAGCATGGACAGCTTTTCACCCCTCCACTTT
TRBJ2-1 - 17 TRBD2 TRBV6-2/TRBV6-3 CASTAGLADSAHNEQFF TGTGCCAGCACGGCGGGACTAGCGGACTCAGCCCACAATGAGCAGTTCTTC
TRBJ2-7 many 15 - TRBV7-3 CASAIVGRPSYEQYF TGTGCCAGCGCCATCGTCGGCAGACCGTCCTACGAGCAGTACTTC
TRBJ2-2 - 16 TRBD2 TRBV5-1 CASSLLAGVETGELFF TGCGCCAGCAGCTTGTTAGCGGGAGTAGAAACCGGGGAGCTGTTTTTT
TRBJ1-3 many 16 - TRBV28 CASSPLTGNSGNTIYF TGTGCCAGCAGTCCTCTGACGGGAAACTCTGGAAACACCATATATTTT
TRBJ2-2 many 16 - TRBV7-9 CASSLAFGRIPGELFF TGTGCCAGCAGCTTAGCGTTTGGGCGTATCCCCGGGGAGCTGTTTTTT
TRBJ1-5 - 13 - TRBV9 CASSARGMQPQHF TGTGCCAGCAGCGCCAGGGGTATGCAGCCCCAGCATTTT
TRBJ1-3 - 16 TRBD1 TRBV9 CASSAEGTGVGNTIYF TGTGCCAGCAGCGCCGAAGGGACAGGGGTCGGAAACACCATATATTTT
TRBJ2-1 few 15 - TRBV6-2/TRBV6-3 CASNRNREFYNEQFF TGTGCCAGCAATAGAAACAGGGAGTTCTACAATGAGCAGTTCTTC
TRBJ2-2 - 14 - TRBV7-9 CASSRVRSTGELFF TGTGCCAGCTCCAGGGTCCGGAGCACCGGGGAGCTGTTTTTT
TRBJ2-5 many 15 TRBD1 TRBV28 CASSLAGGRWETQYF TGTGCCAGCAGTTTGGCAGGGGGCAGATGGGAGACCCAGTACTTC
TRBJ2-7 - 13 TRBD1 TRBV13 CASSHRTGDEQYF TGTGCCAGCAGCCACCGGACAGGGGACGAGCAGTACTTC
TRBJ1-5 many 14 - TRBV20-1 CSARDRGFNQPQHF TGCAGTGCTAGAGATCGGGGGTTCAATCAGCCCCAGCATTTT
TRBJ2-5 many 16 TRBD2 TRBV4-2 CASSPNSGLERETQYF TGTGCCAGCAGCCCAAATTCGGGACTAGAGAGAGAGACCCAGTACTTC
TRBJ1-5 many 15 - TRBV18 CASSPSTGRNQPQHF TGTGCCAGCTCACCATCCACAGGGAGGAATCAGCCCCAGCATTTT
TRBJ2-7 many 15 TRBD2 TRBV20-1 CSARDRGGRAYEQYF TGCAGTGCTAGAGATCGTGGCGGGAGAGCCTACGAGCAGTACTTC
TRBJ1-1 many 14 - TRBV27 CASSLVGSSTEAFF TGTGCCAGCAGTTTAGTAGGGTCTAGCACTGAAGCTTTCTTT
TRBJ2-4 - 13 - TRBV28 CASTPGGKNIQYF TGTGCCAGCACCCCTGGCGGGAAAAACATTCAGTACTTC
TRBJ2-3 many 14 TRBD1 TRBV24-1 CATSDRGLTDTQYF TGTGCCACCAGCGACAGGGGGCTAACAGATACGCAGTATTTT
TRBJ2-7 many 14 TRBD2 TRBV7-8 CASSLEGLSYEQYF TGTGCCAGCAGCTTAGAGGGACTATCCTACGAGCAGTACTTC
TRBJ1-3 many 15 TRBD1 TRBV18 CASSPPGTGGNTIYF TGTGCCAGCTCACCACCAGGGACAGGCGGAAACACCATATATTTT
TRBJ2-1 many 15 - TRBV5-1 CASRAAGGSGGEQFF TGCGCCAGCAGAGCGGCTGGGGGAAGCGGAGGTGAGCAGTTCTTC